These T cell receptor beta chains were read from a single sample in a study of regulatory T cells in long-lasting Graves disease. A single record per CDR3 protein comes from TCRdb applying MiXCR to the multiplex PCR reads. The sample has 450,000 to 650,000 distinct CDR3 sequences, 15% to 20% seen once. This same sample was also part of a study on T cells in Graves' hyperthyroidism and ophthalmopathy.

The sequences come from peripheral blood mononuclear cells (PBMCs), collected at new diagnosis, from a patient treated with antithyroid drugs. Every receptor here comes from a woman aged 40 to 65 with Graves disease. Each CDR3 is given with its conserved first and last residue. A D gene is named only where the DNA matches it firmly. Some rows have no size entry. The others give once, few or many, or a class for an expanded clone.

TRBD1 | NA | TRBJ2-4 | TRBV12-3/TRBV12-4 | TGTGCCAGCAGTTTTAAGAGGACAGGGGGAACCAAAAACATTCAGTACTTC | CASSFKRTGGTKNIQYF
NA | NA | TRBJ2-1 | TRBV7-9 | TGTGCCAGCAGCTCCGGGGTGGGGGGCGAGCAGTTCTTC | CASSSGVGGEQFF
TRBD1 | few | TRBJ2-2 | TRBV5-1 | TGCGCCAGCAGCTTTCGGGACAGGGACACCGGGGAGCTGTTTTTT | CASSFRDRDTGELFF
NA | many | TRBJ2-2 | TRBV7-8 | TGTGCCAGCAGCCCCGTGCGGGGAGCGAACACCGGGGAGCTGTTTTTT | CASSPVRGANTGELFF
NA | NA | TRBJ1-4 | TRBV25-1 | TGTGCCAGCAGTGAGACCCTCGTAGCTCCTAACAATGAAAAACTGTTTTTT | CASSETLVAPNNEKLFF
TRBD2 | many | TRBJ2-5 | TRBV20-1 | TGCAGTGCTAGAGATTGGGGGACTAGTGGTGCCCTATGGGAGACCCAGTACTTC | CSARDWGTSGALWETQYF
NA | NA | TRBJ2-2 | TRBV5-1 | TGCGCCAGCAGCAGGCCCGGTACGAACACCGGGGAGCTGTTTTTT | CASSRPGTNTGELFF
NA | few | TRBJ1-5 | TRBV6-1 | TGTGCCAGCAGTAGCAAAGCCTTCAATCAGCCCCAGCATTTT | CASSSKAFNQPQHF
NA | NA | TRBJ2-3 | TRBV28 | TGTGCCACTAGACAGGAAGGTACAGATACGCAGTATTTT | CATRQEGTDTQYF
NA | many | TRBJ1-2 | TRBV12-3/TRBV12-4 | TGTGCCAGCAGTTTTTCGCCTTACTATGGCTACACCTTC | CASSFSPYYGYTF
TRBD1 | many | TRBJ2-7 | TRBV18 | TGTGCCAGCTCACCACCCGGGACAGGGGGAAACGAGCAGTACTTC | CASSPPGTGGNEQYF
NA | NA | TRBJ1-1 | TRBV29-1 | TGCAGCGTTGGTGAAGGGTTGTCCAACACTGAAGCTTTCTTT | CSVGEGLSNTEAFF
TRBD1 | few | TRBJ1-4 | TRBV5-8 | TGTGCCAGCAGCCCCGACAGGGGTCAACTGTTTTTT | CASSPDRGQLFF
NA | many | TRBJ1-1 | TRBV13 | TGTGCCAGCAGCTACACGGTGAACACTGAAGCTTTCTTT | CASSYTVNTEAFF
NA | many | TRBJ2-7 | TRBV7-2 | TGTGCCAGCAGCTCAGTGGGTAGCGTGAGCATTACGAACGAGCAGTACTTC | CASSSVGSVSITNEQYF
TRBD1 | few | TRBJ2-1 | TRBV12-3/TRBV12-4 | TGTGCCAGCAGTTGGGGGGACAGGGGGATAGCGGGGGAGAACTACAATGAGCAGTTCTTC | CASSWGDRGIAGENYNEQFF
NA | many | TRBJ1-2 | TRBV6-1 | TGTGCCAGCAGTGAAGCGGGGGCGACCGTGAACTATGGCTACACCTTC | CASSEAGATVNYGYTF
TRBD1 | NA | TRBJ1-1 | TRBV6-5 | TGTGCCAGCAGTTCCGGGACAGGGGGCCCTCGAGGCACTGAAGCTTTCTTT | CASSSGTGGPRGTEAFF
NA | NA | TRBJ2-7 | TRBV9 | TGTGCCAGCAGCGTAGATGGGGGGGCCGAGCAGTACTTC | CASSVDGGAEQYF
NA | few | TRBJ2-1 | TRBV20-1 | TGCAGTGCTAGAGGGGTTACAGGGAATTCCTACAATGAGCAGTTCTTC | CSARGVTGNSYNEQFF
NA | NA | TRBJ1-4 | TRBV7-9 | TGTGCCAGCAGCTCGGTGGCCCCGGCCCCTTATGAAAAACTGTTTTTT | CASSSVAPAPYEKLFF
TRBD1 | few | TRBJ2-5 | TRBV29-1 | TGCAGCGGCGTCAGGGGGCAAGAGACCCAGTACTTC | CSGVRGQETQYF
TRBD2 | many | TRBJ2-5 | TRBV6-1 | TGTGCCAGCAGACCTAGGGGACTAGTGTTGGAGACCCAGTACTTC | CASRPRGLVLETQYF
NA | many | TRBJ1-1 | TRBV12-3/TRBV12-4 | TGTGCCAGCAGTTTAGGACGTGGGACATATGAAGCTTTCTTT | CASSLGRGTYEAFF
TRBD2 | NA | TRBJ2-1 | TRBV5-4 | TGTGCCAGCAGCCCCGGACTAGCGGGGGAGGTTGTGGATGAGCAGTTCTTC | CASSPGLAGEVVDEQFF
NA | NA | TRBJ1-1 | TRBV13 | TGTGCCAGCACTAACGGGGGAGAATCGAACACTGAAGCTTTCTTT | CASTNGGESNTEAFF
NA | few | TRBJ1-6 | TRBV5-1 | TGCGCCAGCAGTGAGCGCGGGGAGGTTTCACCCCTCCACTTT | CASSERGEVSPLHF
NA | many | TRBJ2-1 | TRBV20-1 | TGCAGTGCTAGAGATTGGGCAGGGGTTTACAATGAGCAGTTCTTC | CSARDWAGVYNEQFF
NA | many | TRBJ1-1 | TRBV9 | TGTGCCAGCAGCTACCAAGCCTCGAACACTGAAGCTTTCTTT | CASSYQASNTEAFF
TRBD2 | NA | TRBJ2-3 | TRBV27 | TGTGCCAGCAGTTTATCTAGTTTCGGCGGGGGGGCCCCCACAGATACGCAGTATTTT | CASSLSSFGGGAPTDTQYF
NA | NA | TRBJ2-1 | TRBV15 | TGTGCCACCAGCAGAGGGGGGCGGGGTGAGCAGTTCTTC | CATSRGGRGEQFF
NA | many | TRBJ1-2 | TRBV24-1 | TGTGCCACCAGTAGCGGGCGGAACTATGGCTACACCTTC | CATSSGRNYGYTF
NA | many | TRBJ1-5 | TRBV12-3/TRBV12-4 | TGTGCCAGCAGAAGACAGGCGGCGGGTCAGCCCCAGCATTTT | CASRRQAAGQPQHF
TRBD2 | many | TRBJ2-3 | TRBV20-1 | TGCAGTGTTCCGACTAGCGGGGGAGCAGATACGCAGTATTTT | CSVPTSGGADTQYF
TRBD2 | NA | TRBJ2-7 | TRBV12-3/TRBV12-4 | TGTGCCAGCAGTCCCCGGACTAGCGGGGGCTACTACGAGCAGTACTTC | CASSPRTSGGYYEQYF
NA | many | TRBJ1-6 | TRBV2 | TGTGCCAGCGGTGAAGTAGAGAATTCACCCCTCCACTTT | CASGEVENSPLHF
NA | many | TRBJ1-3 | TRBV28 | TGTGCCAGCATTACAGGGAGCTCTGGAAACACCATATATTTT | CASITGSSGNTIYF
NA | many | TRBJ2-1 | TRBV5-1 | TGCGCCAGCAGCCCGGGCGGGGACTACAATGAGCAGTTCTTC | CASSPGGDYNEQFF
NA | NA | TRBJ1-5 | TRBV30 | TGTGCCTGGACCCCGGGGAGTAGCAATCAGCCCCAGCATTTT | CAWTPGSSNQPQHF
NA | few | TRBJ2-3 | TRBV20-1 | TGCAGTGCTAGAGCAGAAGAAGGCCTGGATACGCAGTATTTT | CSARAEEGLDTQYF
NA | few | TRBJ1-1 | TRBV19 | TGTGCCAGTACCTCACATGGCGTCACTGAAGCTTTCTTT | CASTSHGVTEAFF
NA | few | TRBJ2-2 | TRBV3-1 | TGTGCCAGCAGCCAATCCTCTTCCGGGGAGCTGTTTTTT | CASSQSSSGELFF
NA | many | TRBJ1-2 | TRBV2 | TGTGCCAGCAGAGCGACAGGACAGTCGGGCGGCTACACCTTC | CASRATGQSGGYTF
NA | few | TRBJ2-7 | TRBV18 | TGTGCCAGCTCACCACGGCGCCATGGACTCGGCGAGCAGTACTTC | CASSPRRHGLGEQYF
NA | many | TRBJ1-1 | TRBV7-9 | TGTGCCAGCAGCTCTGATGCAATTGCTGAAGCTTTCTTT | CASSSDAIAEAFF
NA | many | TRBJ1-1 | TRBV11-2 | TGTGCCAGCATCAATAGAGGGGGGGGCGAAGCGAACACTGAAGCTTTCTTT | CASINRGGGEANTEAFF
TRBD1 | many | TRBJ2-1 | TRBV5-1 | TGCGCCAGCAGCGAAACAGGGGGAATCTACAATGAGCAGTTCTTC | CASSETGGIYNEQFF
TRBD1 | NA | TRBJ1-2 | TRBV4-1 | TGCGCCAGCAGCCAAGCCGGGACAGGGGTATATGGCTACACCTTC | CASSQAGTGVYGYTF
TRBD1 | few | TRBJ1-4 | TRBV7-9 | TGTGCCAGCAGCTTATCGGGAGGACAGGGGAATGAAAAACTGTTTTTT | CASSLSGGQGNEKLFF
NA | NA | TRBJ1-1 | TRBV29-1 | TGCAGCGGGCGACAGGCGGAAACTGAAGCTTTCTTT | CSGRQAETEAFF
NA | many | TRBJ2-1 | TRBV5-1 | TGTGCCAGCAGTTTGGACGGGAGCTCCTACAATGAGCAGTTCTTC | CASSLDGSSYNEQFF
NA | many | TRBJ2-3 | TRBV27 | TGTGCCACCATATCAGTTGGGGATACGCAGTATTTT | CATISVGDTQYF
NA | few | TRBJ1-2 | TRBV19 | TGTGCCAGTAGTATGTTTGGGGAAGGAGGCTACACCTTC | CASSMFGEGGYTF
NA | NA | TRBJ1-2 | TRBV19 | TGTGCCAGTAGTATCCCCGGGACCAACTATGGCTACACCTTC | CASSIPGTNYGYTF
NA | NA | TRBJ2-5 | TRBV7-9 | TGTGCCAGCAGCTTAGCCTACTCTAGCGTCCAAGAGACCCAGTACTTC | CASSLAYSSVQETQYF
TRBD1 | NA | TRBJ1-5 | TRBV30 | TGTGCCTGGAGTGCACAACGGACAGGTCAGCCCCAGCATTTT | CAWSAQRTGQPQHF
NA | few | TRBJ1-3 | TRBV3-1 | TGTACCAGCAGCCAATCGCACGGGACATCTGGAAACACCATATATTTT | CTSSQSHGTSGNTIYF